This T cell receptor beta chain was documented in a study of CD8+ T cells in alopecia areata. Treatment described: oral pan-JAK inhibitor, 5-10 mg twice daily. Reverse transcription of extracted RNA yielded cDNA, which provided the sequencing template. Assay: immunoSEQ multiplex PCR; the TCRdb copy retains only in-frame clones and omits some. Altogether a few hundred thousand clones are present, 35% to 45% being singletons, with the ten largest covering almost 0.5%. The CDR3 runs to 12 residues. V was clipped by 8 bases and J by 4 bases, with 11 bases between them. Germline V gene data show CDR1 as SEHNR and CDR2 as FQNEAQ (reference sequence).

The J gene is TRBJ2-5, the V gene TRBV7-9, with D maybe TRBD1 (6 bases). The input for sequencing was CD4+ T cells sorted from blood, taken at approximately week 30, from a patient treated with tofacitinib. The source of this sequence is a human donor with alopecia areata. The CDR3 loop reads CASSRGGETQYF. The DNA for the CDR3 is TGTGCCAGCTCTCGAGGGGGAGAGACCCAGTACTTC.